These 14 T cell receptor beta chains originate from one sample sequenced in a study of CD4+ T cells in melanoma. Libraries were prepared by immunoSEQ multiplex PCR; TCRdb keeps only in-frame clonotypes and omits some of them. The table shows about 140,000 clones, with 80% to 95% occurring only once. The receptors stem from a human donor with melanoma.

The V call is TRBV7-9, the J call TRBJ1-4; maybe TRBD1 (5 bases). Germline-derived CDR1 and CDR2 are SEHNR and FQNEAQ (reference sequence). The CDR3 loop spans 15 amino acids. Trimming left V 5 bases short and J 7 bases short, with 17 bases between. CDR3 sequence: CASSHPGRGVEKLFF. The CDR3, as DNA: TGTGCCAGCAGCCACCCCGGACGGGGGGTTGAAAAACTGTTTTTT.

V usage is TRBV27 and J usage is TRBJ2-5; D gene ambiguous. The germline V gene encodes CDR1 MNHEY and CDR2 SMNVEV (reference sequence). The CDR3 runs 12 residues. V was trimmed by 10 bases and J by 1 base, leaving 10 bases between them. CDR3 bases: TGTGCCACCGACTCCATCCAAGAGACCCAGTACTTC. It specifies CATDSIQETQYF.

The V and J genes are TRBV6-5 and TRBJ2-5; D is unresolved. Trimming cost V 6 bases and J 4 bases, with 6 bases left between them. Per germline, CDR1 MNHEY and CDR2 SVGAGI. This CDR3 comprises 11 residues. CDR3 coding DNA: TGTGCCAGCAGCCGACGAGAGACCCAGTACTTC. Protein: CASSRRETQYF.

The chain joins TRBV7-2 to TRBJ1-2; D is possibly TRBD1 (5 bases). V was cut by 5 bases and J by 6 bases, with 19 bases left in between. CDR1 is SGHTA, CDR2 FQGNSA, per germline. There are 15 residues in the CDR3. This chain's CDR3 is CASSPMAGLMNGYTF. CDR3 DNA: TGTGCCAGCAGCCCGATGGCAGGGTTGATGAATGGCTACACCTTC.

V and J are TRBV19 and TRBJ1-1; D is unresolved. Germline lookup yields CDR1 LNHDA and CDR2 SQIVND (reference sequence). The CDR3 has 15 residues. Trimming stripped 5 bases from V and 4 bases from J, with 17 bases between. The DNA for the CDR3 is TGTGCCAGTAGTGCAGGCCTTAGTGGAGCCACTGAAGCTTTCTTT. This encodes CASSAGLSGATEAFF.

The chain carries TRBV7-6 and TRBJ2-3; D not resolved. V was cut by 1 base and J by 0 bases, with 8 bases left in between. The CDR3 runs 15 residues. The V gene's germline CDR1 is SGHVS and CDR2 FNYEAQ. The CDR3 spells CASSLDGDSTDTQYF. CDR3 nucleotides: TGTGCCAGCAGCTTAGATGGCGATAGCACAGATACGCAGTATTTT.

The chain links TRBV4-1 to TRBJ1-5; 11 nucleotides align to TRBD1. The V and J ends lost 4 bases and 7 bases, in that order; junction bases with no gene match: 3. Germline V gene sequence: CDR1 MGHRA, CDR2 YSYEKL. The CDR3 has 14 residues. The CDR3 region has the DNA TGCGCCAGCAGCCCCGGACAGGGGGCCCAGCCCCAGCATTTT. Encoded protein: CASSPGQGAQPQHF.

The rearrangement joins TRBV7-9 to TRBJ2-5; TRBD2 matches 8 bases. V trimming: 7 bases; J trimming: 9 bases; junction bases outside the gene matches: 13. Germline V lookup: CDR1 SEHNR, CDR2 FQNEAQ (reference sequence). This CDR3 region has 14 residues. CDR3 protein: CASMELAVEGAQYF. Here the CDR3 DNA reads TGTGCCAGCATGGAACTAGCGGTGGAGGGGGCCCAGTACTTC.

Only a few counts were recorded for this clone. V is TRBV6-5 and J is TRBJ2-1; no clear D. Looked up from germline, CDR1 is MNHEY and CDR2 is SVGAGI. The CDR3 spans 14 residues. V lost 2 bases, J lost 3 bases, and 8 bases lay in between. The CDR3 protein is CASSYAHNYNEQFF. The DNA for the CDR3 is TGTGCCAGCAGTTACGCACACAACTACAATGAGCAGTTCTTC.

The chain combines TRBV9 with TRBJ1-5, with D perhaps TRBD1 (6 bases). The V end lost 3 bases, the J end lost 4 bases, and 8 bases lay between the germline ends. Looked up from germline, CDR1 is SGDLS and CDR2 is YYNGEE. CDR3 size: 13 residues. CDR3 sequence reads: CASSGDTNQPQHF. The CDR3, as DNA: TGTGCCAGCAGCGGGGACACGAATCAGCCCCAGCATTTT.

This clone was counted a single time. The rearrangement uses TRBV19 and TRBJ2-7; no clear D. CDR1 is LNHDA and CDR2 is SQIVND in the germline V gene (reference sequence). The CDR3 consists of 13 residues. Trimming stripped 1 base from V and 4 bases from J, with 8 bases between. The CDR3, as DNA: TGTGCCAGTAGTATAGCCGACGGTTACGAGCAGTACTTC. Translation: CASSIADGYEQYF.

This chain links TRBV11-2 with TRBJ1-2, with D perhaps TRBD1 (5 bases). CDR3 size: 14 residues. Germline CDR1 SGHAT, CDR2 FQNNGV. The V end lost 4 bases, the J end lost 8 bases, and 17 bases lay between the germline ends. CDR3 DNA sequence: TGTGCCAGCAGCTCCGGGTGGGGCTCGGGAGGCTACACCTTC. It is translated as CASSSGWGSGGYTF.

The J gene is TRBJ1-1, the V gene TRBV29-1; perhaps TRBD1 as D (5 bases). Germline V CDR1 and CDR2: SQVTM, ANQGSEA. The germline V and J ends were trimmed by 6 bases and 3 bases, with 20 bases remaining between them. CDR3 length equals 15 residues. The CDR3 region has the DNA TGCAGCGTCCAGGGCGGGACGCTTGGGCACACTGAAGCTTTCTTT. Protein sequence: CSVQGGTLGHTEAFF. Full variable domain (outside the CDR3, taken from reference TRBV29-1 and TRBJ1-1): SAVISQKPSRDICQRGTSLTIQCQVDSQVTMMFWYRQQPGQSLTLIATANQGSEATYESGFVIDKFPISRPNLTFSTLTVSNMSPEDSSIYLCSVQGGTLGHTEAFFGQGTRLTVV.

Here the CDR3 reads CSARSDNEQFF. The DNA for the CDR3 is TGCAGTGCTAGATCGGACAATGAGCAGTTCTTC. V is TRBV20-1 and J is TRBJ2-1, with D uncertain. The CDR3 has 11 residues. With 2 bases removed from V and 5 bases from J, the gap between germline ends came to 4 bases. CDR1 is DFQATT, CDR2 SNEGSKA, per germline (reference sequence).